The sequence of this TCR beta chain was determined in a study of blood T cell repertoires in COVID-19. Measured with immunoSEQ multiplex PCR; TCRdb has only the in-frame clones, and not every one. Counted here are a few hundred thousand clones, 70% to 90% occurring once; the ten biggest clones make up around 3%. Germline V gene sequence: CDR1 MNHEY, CDR2 SMNVEV (reference sequence). The length of the CDR3 is 16 residues. After removal of 8 bases from V and 3 bases from J, the junction contained 15 bases not matched to a gene. Input material: peripheral blood. V is TRBV27 and J is TRBJ2-7; the match to TRBD2 covers 8 bases. The clonotype originates from a woman aged 25 to 39 with COVID-19, enrolled during active disease. The CDR3 here is CASQKAGAPLGYEQYV. In DNA, the CDR3 is TGTGCCAGCCAGAAAGCGGGGGCCCCTTTAGGCTACGAGCAGTACGTC.